A selection of T cell receptor beta chains follows, all from one sample in a study of T cell repertoires in cytomegalovirus infection. TCRdb recomputed calls from the reads with MiXCR, one row per CDR3 protein. The sample lists roughly 300,000 distinct CDR3 sequences, over 7.5% occurring once. Sequenced sample: PBMCs. All receptors derive from a human donor in good health (CMV status not recorded). Some clones in this sample may be carry-over from other donors' samples. Both conserved end residues are part of each CDR3. Each record gives: V gene, clone size, J gene, D gene, CDR3 protein, CDR3 DNA. D genes are given only for firm matches. A row's size may be missing; if present it is once, few, many or a size class.

TRBV28	NA	TRBJ2-7	NA	CASGPWNEQYF	TGTGCCAGCGGTCCGTGGAACGAGCAGTACTTC
TRBV6-5	many	TRBJ1-4	TRBD1	CASSYSRPEQGVGGKLFF	TGTGCCAGCAGTTACTCGCGCCCCGAACAGGGGGTTGGGGGAAAACTGTTTTTT
TRBV7-9	many	TRBJ2-3	NA	CASSLAPTASTDTQYF	TGTGCCAGCAGCTTAGCGCCGACGGCGAGCACAGATACGCAGTATTTT
TRBV28	NA	TRBJ2-5	NA	CASSSSRENIQETQYF	TGTGCCAGCAGTTCCTCCAGGGAGAACATCCAAGAGACCCAGTACTTC
TRBV29-1	NA	TRBJ2-5	NA	CSVRDGPETQYF	TGCAGCGTTCGGGACGGCCCGGAGACCCAGTACTTC
TRBV7-2	many	TRBJ1-5	NA	CASSLDVNPTQPQHF	TGTGCCAGCAGCTTAGACGTAAACCCTACTCAGCCCCAGCATTTT
TRBV29-1	NA	TRBJ1-1	NA	CSVYELRAFF	TGCAGCGTTTACGAGTTGAGGGCTTTCTTT
TRBV27	NA	TRBJ1-4	NA	CASRDRSTNEKLVF	TGTGCCAGCAGGGACCGATCAACTAATGAAAAACTGGTTTTT
TRBV7-2	many	TRBJ2-2	TRBD2	CASSPGLAGGTGELFF	TGTGCCAGCAGCCCGGGACTAGCGGGAGGCACCGGGGAGCTGTTTTTT
TRBV15	few	TRBJ2-5	NA	CATRGNTLAETQYF	TGTGCCACCAGGGGGAACACCTTGGCAGAGACCCAGTACTTC
TRBV6-1	NA	TRBJ1-1	TRBD1	CASTPGQGHTEAFF	TGTGCCAGCACTCCGGGACAGGGGCACACTGAAGCTTTCTTT
TRBV6-6	few	TRBJ1-4	NA	CASSYQGSREEKLFF	TGTGCCAGCAGTTACCAAGGGTCTCGGGAGGAAAAACTGTTTTTT
TRBV7-9	NA	TRBJ2-2	TRBD2	CASSLGLAGDTGELFF	TGTGCCAGCAGCTTAGGGCTAGCGGGAGACACCGGGGAGCTGTTTTTT
TRBV12-3/TRBV12-4	many	TRBJ2-3	TRBD2	CASSLRGGAADTQYF	TGTGCCAGCAGTTTGCGGGGGGGAGCGGCAGATACGCAGTATTTT
TRBV5-1	NA	TRBJ2-7	TRBD1	CASSSLLGQGGDEQYF	TGCGCCAGCAGTTCTCTCCTAGGACAGGGGGGGGACGAGCAGTACTTC
TRBV4-3	few	TRBJ1-2	NA	CASSQGPGYGGYTF	TGCGCCAGCAGCCAAGGCCCAGGGTATGGCGGCTACACCTTC
TRBV7-2	many	TRBJ2-1	TRBD2	CASSLAGLAATYNEQFF	TGTGCCAGCAGCTTAGCCGGACTAGCGGCCACCTACAATGAGCAGTTCTTC
TRBV19	few	TRBJ2-5	TRBD1	CASSIQQGRMETQYF	TGTGCCAGTAGTATTCAACAGGGGCGGATGGAGACCCAGTACTTC
TRBV7-2	few	TRBJ1-1	NA	CASSRSPRGTEAFF	TGTGCCAGCAGCCGAAGCCCGAGGGGTACTGAAGCTTTCTTT
TRBV19	few	TRBJ1-1	NA	CASSIDSRRERTEAFF	TGTGCCAGTAGTATAGATTCAAGGAGGGAGAGGACTGAAGCTTTCTTT
TRBV4-2	NA	TRBJ1-5	NA	CASSPTQGEPGKPQHF	TGTGCCAGCAGTCCAACACAGGGTGAGCCTGGTAAGCCCCAGCATTTT
TRBV13	many	TRBJ2-4	TRBD2	CASSSGLAGNIQYF	TGTGCCAGCAGCTCCGGACTAGCGGGGAACATTCAGTACTTC
TRBV6-1	NA	TRBJ2-1	TRBD1	CASSRWGQGALGFLAEQFF	TGTGCCAGCAGTCGCTGGGGACAGGGGGCTTTGGGGTTTTTGGCTGAGCAGTTCTTC
TRBV6-1	many	TRBJ2-7	TRBD2	CASSATSGGYEQYF	TGTGCCAGCAGTGCCACTAGCGGGGGCTACGAGCAGTACTTC
TRBV7-2	NA	TRBJ1-4	TRBD1	CASSQRQGANEKLFF	TGTGCCAGCAGCCAAAGACAGGGGGCTAATGAAAAACTGTTTTTT
TRBV7-3	NA	TRBJ2-1	TRBD2	CASSSWTSADNEQFF	TGTGCCAGCAGCTCATGGACTAGTGCCGACAATGAGCAGTTCTTC
TRBV7-9	few	TRBJ1-2	NA	CASSLAHVNYGYTF	TGTGCCAGCAGCTTAGCCCACGTCAACTATGGCTACACCTTC
TRBV19	NA	TRBJ2-1	TRBD2	CASKTSGSSYNEQFF	TGTGCCAGTAAGACTAGCGGGAGCTCCTACAATGAGCAGTTCTTC
TRBV11-3	many	TRBJ2-5	NA	CASSSGSDRETQYF	TGTGCCAGCAGCTCCGGTAGCGACCGAGAGACCCAGTACTTC